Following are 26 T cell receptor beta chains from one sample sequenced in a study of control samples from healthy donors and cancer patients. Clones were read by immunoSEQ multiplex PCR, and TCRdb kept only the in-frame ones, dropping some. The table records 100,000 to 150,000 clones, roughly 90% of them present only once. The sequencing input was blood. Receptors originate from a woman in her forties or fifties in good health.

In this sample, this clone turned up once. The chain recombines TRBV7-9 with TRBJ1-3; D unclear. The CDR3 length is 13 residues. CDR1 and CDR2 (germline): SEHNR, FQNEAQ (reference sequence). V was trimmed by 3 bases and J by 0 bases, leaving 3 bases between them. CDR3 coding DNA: TGTGCCAGCAGCTTGAACTCTGGAAACACCATATATTTT. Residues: CASSLNSGNTIYF.

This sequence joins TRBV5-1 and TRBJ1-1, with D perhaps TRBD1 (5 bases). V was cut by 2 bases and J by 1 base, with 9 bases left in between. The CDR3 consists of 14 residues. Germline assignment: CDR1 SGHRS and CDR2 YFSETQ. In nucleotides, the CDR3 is TGCGCCAGCAGCTTTAGGACACCGAACACTGAAGCTTTCTTT. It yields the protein CASSFRTPNTEAFF. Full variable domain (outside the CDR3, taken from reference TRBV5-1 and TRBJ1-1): KAGVTQTPRYLIKTRGQQVTLSCSPISGHRSVSWYQQTPGQGLQFLFEYFSETQRNKGNFPGRFSGRQFSNSRSEMNVSTLELGDSALYLCASSFRTPNTEAFFGQGTRLTVV.

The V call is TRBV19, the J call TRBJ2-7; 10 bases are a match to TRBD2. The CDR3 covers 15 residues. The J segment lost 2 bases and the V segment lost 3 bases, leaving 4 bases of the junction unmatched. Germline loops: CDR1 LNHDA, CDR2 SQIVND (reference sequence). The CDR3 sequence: CASSIGLAGAYEQYF. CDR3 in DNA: TGTGCCAGTAGTATCGGGCTAGCGGGAGCCTACGAGCAGTACTTC.

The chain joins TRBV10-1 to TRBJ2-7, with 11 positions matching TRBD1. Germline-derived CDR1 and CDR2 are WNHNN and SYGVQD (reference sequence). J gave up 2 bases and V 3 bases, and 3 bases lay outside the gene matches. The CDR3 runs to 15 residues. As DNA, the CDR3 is TGCGCCAGCAGTGATCCGGGACAGGGGGCCTACGAGCAGTACTTC. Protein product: CASSDPGQGAYEQYF.

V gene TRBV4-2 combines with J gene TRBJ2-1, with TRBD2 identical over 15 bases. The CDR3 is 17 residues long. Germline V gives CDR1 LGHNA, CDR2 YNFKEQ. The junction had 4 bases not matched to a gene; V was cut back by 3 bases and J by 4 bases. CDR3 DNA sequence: TGTGCCAGCAGCCACGTCGGGACTAGCGGGGGGTACAATGAGCAGTTCTTC. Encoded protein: CASSHVGTSGGYNEQFF.

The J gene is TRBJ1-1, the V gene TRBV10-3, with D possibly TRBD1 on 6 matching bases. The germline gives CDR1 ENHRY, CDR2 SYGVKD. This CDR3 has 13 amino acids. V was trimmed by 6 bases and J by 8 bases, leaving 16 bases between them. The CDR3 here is CAIRKDSATEAFF. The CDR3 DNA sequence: TGTGCCATCAGAAAGGACAGCGCCACCGAAGCTTTCTTT.

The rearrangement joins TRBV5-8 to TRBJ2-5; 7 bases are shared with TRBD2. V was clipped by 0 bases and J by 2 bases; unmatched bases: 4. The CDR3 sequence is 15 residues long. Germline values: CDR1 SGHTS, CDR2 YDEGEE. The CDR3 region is CASSLGLAEQETQYF. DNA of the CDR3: TGTGCCAGCAGCTTGGGGCTAGCGGAACAAGAGACCCAGTACTTC.

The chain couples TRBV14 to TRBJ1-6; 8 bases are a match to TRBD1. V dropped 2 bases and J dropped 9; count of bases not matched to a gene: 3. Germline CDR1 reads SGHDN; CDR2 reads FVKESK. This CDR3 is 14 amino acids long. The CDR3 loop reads CASSQHRGISPLHF. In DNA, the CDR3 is TGTGCCAGCAGCCAACACAGGGGGATTTCACCCCTCCACTTT.

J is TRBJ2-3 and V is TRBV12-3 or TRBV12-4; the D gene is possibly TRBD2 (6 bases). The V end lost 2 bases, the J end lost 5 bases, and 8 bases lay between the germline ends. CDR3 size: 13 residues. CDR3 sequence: CASSLMGGDTQYF. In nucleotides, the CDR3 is TGTGCCAGCAGTTTAATGGGGGGAGATACGCAGTATTTT.

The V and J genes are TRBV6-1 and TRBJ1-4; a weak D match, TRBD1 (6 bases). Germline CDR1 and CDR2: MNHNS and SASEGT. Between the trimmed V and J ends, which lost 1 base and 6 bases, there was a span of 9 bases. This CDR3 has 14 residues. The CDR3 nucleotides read TGTGCCAGCAGTGAAGAGGGGACACATGAAAAACTGTTTTTT. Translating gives CASSEEGTHEKLFF.

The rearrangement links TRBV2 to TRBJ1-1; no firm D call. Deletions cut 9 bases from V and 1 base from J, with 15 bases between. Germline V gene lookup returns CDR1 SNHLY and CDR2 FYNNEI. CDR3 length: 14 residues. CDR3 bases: TGTGCCAGAGACCGAAGCAGCTGGAACACTGAAGCTTTCTTT. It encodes CARDRSSWNTEAFF.

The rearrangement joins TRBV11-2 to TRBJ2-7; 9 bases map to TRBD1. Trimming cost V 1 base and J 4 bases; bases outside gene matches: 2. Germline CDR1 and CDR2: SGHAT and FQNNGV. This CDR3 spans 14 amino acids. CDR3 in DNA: TGTGCCAGCAGCTTAGGGGACAGGGTATACGAGCAGTACTTC. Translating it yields CASSLGDRVYEQYF.

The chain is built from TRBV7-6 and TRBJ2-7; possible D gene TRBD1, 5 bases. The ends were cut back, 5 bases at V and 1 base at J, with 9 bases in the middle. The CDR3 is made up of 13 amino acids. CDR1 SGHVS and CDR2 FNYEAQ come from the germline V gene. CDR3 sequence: CASSPGMSYEQYF. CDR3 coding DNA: TGTGCCAGCAGCCCAGGGATGTCCTACGAGCAGTACTTC. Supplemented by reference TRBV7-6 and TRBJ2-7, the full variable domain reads GAGVSQSPRYKVTKRGQDVALRCDPISGHVSLYWYRQALGQGPEFLTYFNYEAQQDKSGLPNDRFSAERPEGSISTLTIQRTEQRDSAMYRCASSPGMSYEQYFGPGTRLTVT.

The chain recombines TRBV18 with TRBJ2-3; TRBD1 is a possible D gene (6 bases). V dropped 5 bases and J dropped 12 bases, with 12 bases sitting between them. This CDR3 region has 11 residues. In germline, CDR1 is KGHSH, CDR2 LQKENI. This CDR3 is CASSSGADQYF. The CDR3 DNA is TGTGCCAGCTCATCAGGGGCGGATCAGTATTTT.

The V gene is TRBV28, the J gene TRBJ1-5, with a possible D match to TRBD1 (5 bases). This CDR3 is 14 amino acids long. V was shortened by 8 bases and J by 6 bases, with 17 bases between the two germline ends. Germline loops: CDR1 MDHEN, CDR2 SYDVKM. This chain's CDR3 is CASVRAPGTQPQHF. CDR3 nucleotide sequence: TGTGCCAGCGTCCGGGCCCCGGGGACTCAGCCCCAGCATTTT.

CDR3 DNA sequence: TGTGCCAGCAGTTTTCGGGGGAGGGCTGAAGAGCAGTACTTC. This sequence encodes CASSFRGRAEEQYF. The J gene is TRBJ2-7, the V gene TRBV27; TRBD2 matches at 7 bases. Germline CDR1 reads MNHEY; CDR2 reads SMNVEV (reference sequence). Trimming at V came to 3 bases and at J to 7 bases, leaving 9 bases not matched to a gene. CDR3 size: 14 residues.

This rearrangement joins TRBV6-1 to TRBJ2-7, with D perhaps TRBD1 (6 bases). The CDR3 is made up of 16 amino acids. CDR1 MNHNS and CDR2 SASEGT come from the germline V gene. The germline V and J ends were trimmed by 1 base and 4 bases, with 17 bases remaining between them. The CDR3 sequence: CASSEGRHRVGYEQYF. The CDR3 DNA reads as TGTGCCAGCAGTGAAGGTAGACACAGGGTAGGATACGAGCAGTACTTC.

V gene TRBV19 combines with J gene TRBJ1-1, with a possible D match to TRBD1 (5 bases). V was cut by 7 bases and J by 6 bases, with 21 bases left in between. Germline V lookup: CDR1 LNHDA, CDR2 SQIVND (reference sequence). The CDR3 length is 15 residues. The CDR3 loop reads CASTPGEGARAEAFF. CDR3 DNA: TGTGCCAGTACCCCCGGGGAAGGGGCGCGAGCTGAAGCTTTCTTT.

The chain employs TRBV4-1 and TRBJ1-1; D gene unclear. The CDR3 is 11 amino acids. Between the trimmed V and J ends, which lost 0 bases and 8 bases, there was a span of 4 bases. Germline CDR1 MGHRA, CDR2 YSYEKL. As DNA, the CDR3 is TGCGCCAGCAGCCAAGAGGGCGAAGCTTTCTTT. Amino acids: CASSQEGEAFF.

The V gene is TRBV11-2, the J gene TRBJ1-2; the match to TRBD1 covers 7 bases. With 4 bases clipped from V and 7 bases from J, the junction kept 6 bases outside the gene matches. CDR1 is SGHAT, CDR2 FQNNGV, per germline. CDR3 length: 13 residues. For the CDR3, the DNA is TGTGCCAGCAGCTATAAAGGGGGCTTTGGCTACACCTTC. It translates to CASSYKGGFGYTF. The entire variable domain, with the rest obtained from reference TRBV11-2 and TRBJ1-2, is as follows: EAGVAQSPRYKIIEKRQSVAFWCNPISGHATLYWYQQILGQGPKLLIQFQNNGVVDDSQLPKDRFSAERLKGVDSTLKIQPAKLEDSAVYLCASSYKGGFGYTFGSGTRLTVV.

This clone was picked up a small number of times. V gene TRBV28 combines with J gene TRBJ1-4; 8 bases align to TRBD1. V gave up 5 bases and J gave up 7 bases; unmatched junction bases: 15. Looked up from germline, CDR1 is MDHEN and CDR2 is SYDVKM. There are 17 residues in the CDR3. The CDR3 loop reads CASSEYLPGGFIEKLFF. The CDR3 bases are TGTGCCAGCAGTGAATATCTACCAGGGGGCTTTATTGAAAAACTGTTTTTT.

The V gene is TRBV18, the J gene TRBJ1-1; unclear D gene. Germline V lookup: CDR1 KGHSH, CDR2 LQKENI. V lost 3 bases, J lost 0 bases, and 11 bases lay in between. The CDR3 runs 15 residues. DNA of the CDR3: TGTGCCAGCTCACCCCCCATTTCTATGAACACTGAAGCTTTCTTT. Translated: CASSPPISMNTEAFF.

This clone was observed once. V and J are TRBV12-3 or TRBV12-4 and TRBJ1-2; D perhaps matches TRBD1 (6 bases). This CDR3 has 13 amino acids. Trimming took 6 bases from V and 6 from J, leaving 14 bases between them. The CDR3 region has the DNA TGTGCCAGCAGCCTAAGGGGGGTAAATGGCTACACCTTC. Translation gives CASSLRGVNGYTF.

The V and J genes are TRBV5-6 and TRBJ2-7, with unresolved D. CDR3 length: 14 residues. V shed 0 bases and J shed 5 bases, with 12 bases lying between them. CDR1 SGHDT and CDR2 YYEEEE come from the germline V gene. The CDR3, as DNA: TGTGCCAGCAGCTTGGCCAACGCTTTCCACGAGCAGTACTTC. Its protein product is CASSLANAFHEQYF.

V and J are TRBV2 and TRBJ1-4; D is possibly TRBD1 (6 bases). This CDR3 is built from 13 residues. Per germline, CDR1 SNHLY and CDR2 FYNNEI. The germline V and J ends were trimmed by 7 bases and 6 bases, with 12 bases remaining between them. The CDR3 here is CASMPGADEKLFF. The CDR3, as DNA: TGTGCCAGCATGCCAGGGGCCGATGAAAAACTGTTTTTT. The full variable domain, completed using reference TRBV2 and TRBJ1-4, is EPEVTQTPSHQVTQMGQEVILRCVPISNHLYFYWYRQILGQKVEFLVSFYNNEISEKSEIFDDQFSVERPDGSNFTLKIRSTKLEDSAMYFCASMPGADEKLFFGSGTQLSVL.

CDR3 sequence reads: CASSRGGGANYGYTF. CDR3 bases: TGCGCCAGCAGCCGGGGTGGAGGAGCTAACTATGGCTACACCTTC. V and J are TRBV5-1 and TRBJ1-2; D unresolved. CDR3 length: 15 residues. CDR1 is SGHRS, CDR2 YFSETQ, per germline. Trimming shortened V by 4 bases and J by 0 bases, and 13 bases separated the two germline ends.